This T cell receptor (beta chain) was obtained from a study of blood T cell repertoires in COVID-19. On the study more broadly: Spain, Italy and the United States supplied samples that represented acute and convalescent COVID-19. T cells, B-cell-depleted T cells, or PBMCs provided the cDNA or gDNA that served as material.

Authors' analysis steps: Amplification of reference gene primers was used by the study to estimate nucleated cell counts. Assay used: immunoSEQ multiplex PCR; TCRdb lists only in-frame clones, some missing. The V and J calls and clone size were taken over from that table, and D and trimming were inferred from the DNA. Found here are roughly 60,000 clones, over 70% of them singletons; the top ten hold about 33%. This clone was seen only a few times. The CDR3 totals 14 residues. The V gene's germline CDR1 is SQVTM and CDR2 ANQGSEA. V was pared by 7 bases and J by 1 base, with 4 bases of the junction left unmatched.

The sequencing sample was made of peripheral blood. This sequence was found in a human donor in a cohort sampled during active COVID-19. The chain is built from TRBV29-1 and TRBJ2-1; 10 nucleotides line up with TRBD1. The CDR3 is CSARTGGSYNEQFF. CDR3 coding DNA: TGCAGCGCACGGACAGGGGGGTCCTACAATGAGCAGTTCTTC.